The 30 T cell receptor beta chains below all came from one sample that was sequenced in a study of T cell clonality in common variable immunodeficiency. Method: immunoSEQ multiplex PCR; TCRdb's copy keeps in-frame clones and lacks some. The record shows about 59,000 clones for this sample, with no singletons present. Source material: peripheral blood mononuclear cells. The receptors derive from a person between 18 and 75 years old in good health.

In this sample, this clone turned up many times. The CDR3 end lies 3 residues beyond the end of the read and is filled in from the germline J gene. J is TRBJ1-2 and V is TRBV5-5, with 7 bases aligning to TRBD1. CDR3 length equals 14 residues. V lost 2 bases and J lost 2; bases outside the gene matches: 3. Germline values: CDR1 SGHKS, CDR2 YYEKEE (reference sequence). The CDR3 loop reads CASSLGQANYGYTF. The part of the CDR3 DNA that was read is TGTGCCAGCAGCTTAGGACAGGCAAACTATGGC.

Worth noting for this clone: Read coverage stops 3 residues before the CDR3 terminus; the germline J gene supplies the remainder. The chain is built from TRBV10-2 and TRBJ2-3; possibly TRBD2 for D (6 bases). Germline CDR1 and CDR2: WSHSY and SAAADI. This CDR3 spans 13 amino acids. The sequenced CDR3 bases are TGCGCCAGCAGTGACTCCTGGGCGGGGACG. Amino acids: CASSDSWAGT. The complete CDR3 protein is CASSDSWAGTQYF.

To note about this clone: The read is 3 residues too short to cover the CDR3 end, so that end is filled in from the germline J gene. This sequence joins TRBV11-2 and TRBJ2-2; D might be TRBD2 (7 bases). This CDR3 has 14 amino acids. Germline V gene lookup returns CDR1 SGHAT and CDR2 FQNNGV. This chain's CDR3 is CASSFRGRDSPLFF. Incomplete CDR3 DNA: TGTGCCAGCAGCTTTAGGGGGAGGGATTCACCG. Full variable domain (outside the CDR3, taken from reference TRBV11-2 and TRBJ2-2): EAGVAQSPRYKIIEKRQSVAFWCNPISGHATLYWYQQILGQGPKLLIQFQNNGVVDDSQLPKDRFSAERLKGVDSTLKIQPAKLEDSAVYLCASSFRGRDSPLFFGEGSRLTVL.

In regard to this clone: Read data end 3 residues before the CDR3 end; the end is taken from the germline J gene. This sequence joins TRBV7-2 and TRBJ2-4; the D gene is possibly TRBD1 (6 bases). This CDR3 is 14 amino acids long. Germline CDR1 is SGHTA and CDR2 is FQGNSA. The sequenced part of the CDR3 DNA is TGTGCCAGCAGCCTGGTTGGGCAGGGGAATGGT. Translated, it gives CASSLVGQGNG. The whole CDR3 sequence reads CASSLVGQGNGQYF.

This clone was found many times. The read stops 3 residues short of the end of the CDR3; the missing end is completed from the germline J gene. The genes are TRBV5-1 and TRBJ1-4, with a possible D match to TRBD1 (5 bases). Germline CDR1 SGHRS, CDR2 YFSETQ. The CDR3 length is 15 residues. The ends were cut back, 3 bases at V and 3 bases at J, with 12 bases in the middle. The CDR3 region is CASSSGDRANEKLFF. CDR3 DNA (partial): TGCGCCAGCAGCTCGGGGGATAGGGCTAATGAAAAA.

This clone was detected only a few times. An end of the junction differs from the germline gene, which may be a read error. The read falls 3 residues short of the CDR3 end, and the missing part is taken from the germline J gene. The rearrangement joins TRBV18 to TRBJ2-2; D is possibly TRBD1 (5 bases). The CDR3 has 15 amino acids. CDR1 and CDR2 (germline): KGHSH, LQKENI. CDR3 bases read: TGTGCCAGCTCATTCTTGACAGAGAGTACCGAGGAG. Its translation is CASSFLTESTEE. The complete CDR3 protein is CASSFLTESTEELFF. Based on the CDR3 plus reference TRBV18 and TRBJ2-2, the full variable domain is NAGVMQNPRHLVRRRGQEARLRCSPMKGHSHVYWYRQLPEEGLKFMVYLQKENIIDESGMPKERFSAEFPKEGPSILRIQQVVRGDSAAYFCASSFLTESTEELFFGEGSRLTVL.

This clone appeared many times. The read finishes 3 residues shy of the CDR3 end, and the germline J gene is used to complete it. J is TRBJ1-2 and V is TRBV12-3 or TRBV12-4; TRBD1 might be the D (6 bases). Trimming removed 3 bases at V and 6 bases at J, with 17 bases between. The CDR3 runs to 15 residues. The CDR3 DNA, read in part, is TGTGCCAGCAGTTTGGCAGGGGTCAGTTCCCATGGC. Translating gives CASSLAGVSSHG. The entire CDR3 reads CASSLAGVSSHGYTF.

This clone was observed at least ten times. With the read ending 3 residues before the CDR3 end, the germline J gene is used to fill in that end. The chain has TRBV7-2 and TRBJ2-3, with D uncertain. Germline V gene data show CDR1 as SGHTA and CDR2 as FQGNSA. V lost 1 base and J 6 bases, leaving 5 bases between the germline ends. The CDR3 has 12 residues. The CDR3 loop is CASSLDLDTQYF. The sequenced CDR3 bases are TGTGCCAGCAGCTTAGACTTGGATACG.

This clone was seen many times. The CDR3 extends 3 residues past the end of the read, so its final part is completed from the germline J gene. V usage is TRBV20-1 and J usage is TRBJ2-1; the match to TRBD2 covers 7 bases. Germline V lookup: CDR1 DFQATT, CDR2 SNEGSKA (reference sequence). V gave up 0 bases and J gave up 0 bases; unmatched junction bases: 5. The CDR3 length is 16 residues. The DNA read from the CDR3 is TGCAGTGCTAGAGATCTCCGCGGGAGCTCCTACAATGAG. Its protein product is CSARDLRGSSYNE. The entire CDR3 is CSARDLRGSSYNEQFF.

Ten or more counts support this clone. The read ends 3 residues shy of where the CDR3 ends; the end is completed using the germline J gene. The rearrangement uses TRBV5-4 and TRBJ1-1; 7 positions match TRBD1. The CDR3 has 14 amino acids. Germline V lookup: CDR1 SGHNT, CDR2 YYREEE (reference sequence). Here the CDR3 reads CASSSTGTLEGAFF. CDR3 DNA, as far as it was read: TGTGCCAGCAGCTCGACAGGGACTTTAGAAGGG.

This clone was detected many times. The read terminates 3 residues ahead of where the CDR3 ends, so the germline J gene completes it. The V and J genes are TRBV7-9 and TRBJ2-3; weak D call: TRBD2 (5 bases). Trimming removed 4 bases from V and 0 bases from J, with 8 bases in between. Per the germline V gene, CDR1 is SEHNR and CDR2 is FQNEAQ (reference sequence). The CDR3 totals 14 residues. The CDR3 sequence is CASSYGVSTDTQYF. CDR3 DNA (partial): TGTGCCAGCAGCTACGGGGTTAGCACAGATACG.

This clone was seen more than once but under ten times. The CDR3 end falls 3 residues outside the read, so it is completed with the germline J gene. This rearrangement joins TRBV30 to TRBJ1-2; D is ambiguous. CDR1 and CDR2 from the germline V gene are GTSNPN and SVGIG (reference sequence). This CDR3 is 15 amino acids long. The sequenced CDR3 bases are TGTGCCTGGAGTGTTCGAGCGGGATGGGTCGGCGAC. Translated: CAWSVRAGWVGD. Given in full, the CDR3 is CAWSVRAGWVGDYTF.

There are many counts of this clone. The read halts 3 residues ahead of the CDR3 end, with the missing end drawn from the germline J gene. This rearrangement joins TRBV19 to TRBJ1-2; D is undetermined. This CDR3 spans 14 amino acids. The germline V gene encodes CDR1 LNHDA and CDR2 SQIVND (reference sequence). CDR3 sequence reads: CASSTGLTLFGYTF. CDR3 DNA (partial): TGTGCCAGTAGTACCGGACTTACTCTCTTCGGC.

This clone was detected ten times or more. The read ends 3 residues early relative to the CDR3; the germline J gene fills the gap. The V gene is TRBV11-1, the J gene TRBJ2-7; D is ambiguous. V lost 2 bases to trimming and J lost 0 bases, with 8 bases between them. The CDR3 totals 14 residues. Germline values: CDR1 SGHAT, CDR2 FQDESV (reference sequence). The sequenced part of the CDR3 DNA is TGTGCCAGCAGCTTAACAGAGAGCTCCTACGAG. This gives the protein CASSLTESSYE. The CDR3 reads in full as CASSLTESSYEQYF. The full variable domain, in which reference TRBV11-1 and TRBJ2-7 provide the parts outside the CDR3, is EAEVAQSPRYKITEKSQAVAFWCDPISGHATLYWYRQILGQGPELLVQFQDESVVDDSQLPKDRFSAERLKGVDSTLKIQPAELGDSAMYLCASSLTESSYEQYFGPGTRLTVT.

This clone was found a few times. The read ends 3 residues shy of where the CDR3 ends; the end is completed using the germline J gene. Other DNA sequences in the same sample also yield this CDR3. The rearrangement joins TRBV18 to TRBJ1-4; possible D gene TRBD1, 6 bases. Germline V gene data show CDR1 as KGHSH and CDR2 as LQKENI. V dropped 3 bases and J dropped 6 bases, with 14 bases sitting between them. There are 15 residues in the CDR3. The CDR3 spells CASSPYRGGDEKLFF. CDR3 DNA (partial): TGTGCCAGCTCACCCTATAGGGGGGGAGATGAAAAA.

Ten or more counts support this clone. CDR3 DNA (partial): TGCGCCAGCAGCTCTTTGGGCGGCAGGGGCACTGAA. As protein: CASSSLGGRGTE. The entire CDR3 reads CASSSLGGRGTEAFF. The chain recombines TRBV5-1 with TRBJ1-1; D is possibly TRBD1 (6 bases). The read terminates 3 residues before the CDR3 end, so the remaining end is supplied by the germline J gene. Germline CDR1 reads SGHRS; CDR2 reads YFSETQ. With 3 bases removed from V and 4 bases from J, the gap between germline ends came to 16 bases. The CDR3 spans 15 residues.

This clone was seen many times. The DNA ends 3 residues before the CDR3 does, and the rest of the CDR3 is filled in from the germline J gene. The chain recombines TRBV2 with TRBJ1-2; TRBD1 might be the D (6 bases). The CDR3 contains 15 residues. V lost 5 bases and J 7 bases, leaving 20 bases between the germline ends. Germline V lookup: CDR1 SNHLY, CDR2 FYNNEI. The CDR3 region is CASSQGGPTGSGYTF. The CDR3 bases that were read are TGTGCCAGCAGTCAAGGGGGACCGACAGGATCTGGC.

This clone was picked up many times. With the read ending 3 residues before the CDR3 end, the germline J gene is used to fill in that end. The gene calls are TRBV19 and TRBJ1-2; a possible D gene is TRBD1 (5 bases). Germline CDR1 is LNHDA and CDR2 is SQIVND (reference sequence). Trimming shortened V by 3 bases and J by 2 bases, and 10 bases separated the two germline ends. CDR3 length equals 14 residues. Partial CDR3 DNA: TGTGCCAGTAGTATGATGGACAAGAACTATGGC. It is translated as CASSMMDKNYG. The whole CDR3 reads CASSMMDKNYGYTF.

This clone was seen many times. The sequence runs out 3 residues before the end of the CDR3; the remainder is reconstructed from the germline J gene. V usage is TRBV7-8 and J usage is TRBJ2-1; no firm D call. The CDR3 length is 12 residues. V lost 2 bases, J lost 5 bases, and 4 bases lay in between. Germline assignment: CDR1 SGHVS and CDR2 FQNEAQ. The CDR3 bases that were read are TGTGCCAGCAGCTTACTTAACAATGAG. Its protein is CASSLLNNE. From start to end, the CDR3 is CASSLLNNEQFF.

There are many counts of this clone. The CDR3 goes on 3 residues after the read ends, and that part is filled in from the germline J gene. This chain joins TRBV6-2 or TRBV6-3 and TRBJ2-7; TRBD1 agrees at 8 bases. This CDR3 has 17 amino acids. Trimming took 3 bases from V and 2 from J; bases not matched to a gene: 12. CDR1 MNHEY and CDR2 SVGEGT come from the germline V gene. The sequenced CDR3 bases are TGTGCCAGCAGTTATCCCCCCTGGACAGGGAAGCCCTACGAG. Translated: CASSYPPWTGKPYE. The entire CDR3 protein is CASSYPPWTGKPYEQYF.

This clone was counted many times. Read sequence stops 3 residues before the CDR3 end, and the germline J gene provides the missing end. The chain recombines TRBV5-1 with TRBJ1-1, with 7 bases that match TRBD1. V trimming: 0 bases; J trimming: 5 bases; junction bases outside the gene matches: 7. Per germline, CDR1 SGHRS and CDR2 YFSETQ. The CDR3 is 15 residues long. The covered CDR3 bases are TGCGCCAGCAGCTTGGAAAGGGGGCGGGGAACTGAA. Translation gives CASSLERGRGTE. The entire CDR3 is CASSLERGRGTEAFF.

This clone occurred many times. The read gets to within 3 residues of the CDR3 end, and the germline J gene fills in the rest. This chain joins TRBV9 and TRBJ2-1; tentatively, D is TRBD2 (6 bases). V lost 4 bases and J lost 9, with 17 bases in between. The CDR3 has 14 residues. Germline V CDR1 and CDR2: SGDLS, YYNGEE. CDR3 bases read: TGTGCCAGCAGCCCTCGACTAGGAGAGGCTGAG. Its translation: CASSPRLGEAE. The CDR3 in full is CASSPRLGEAEQFF.

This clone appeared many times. The CDR3 is CASSLDRGNTEAFF. Incomplete CDR3 DNA: TGTGCCAGCAGCTTAGACAGGGGTAACACTGAA. This chain uses TRBV7-2 with TRBJ1-1, with TRBD1 matching 7 bases. The read finishes 3 residues shy of the CDR3 end, and the germline J gene is used to complete it. Germline lookup yields CDR1 SGHTA and CDR2 FQGNSA. The CDR3 totals 14 residues. Trimming cost V 1 base and J 2 bases; bases outside gene matches: 1.

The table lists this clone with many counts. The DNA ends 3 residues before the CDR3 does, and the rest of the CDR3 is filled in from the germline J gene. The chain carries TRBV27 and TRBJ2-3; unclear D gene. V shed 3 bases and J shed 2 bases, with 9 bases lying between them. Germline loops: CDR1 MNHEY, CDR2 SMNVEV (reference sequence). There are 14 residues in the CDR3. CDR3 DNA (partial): TGTGCCAGCAGTTTCAGGTCTTCCACAGATACG. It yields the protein CASSFRSSTDT. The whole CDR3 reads CASSFRSSTDTQYF.

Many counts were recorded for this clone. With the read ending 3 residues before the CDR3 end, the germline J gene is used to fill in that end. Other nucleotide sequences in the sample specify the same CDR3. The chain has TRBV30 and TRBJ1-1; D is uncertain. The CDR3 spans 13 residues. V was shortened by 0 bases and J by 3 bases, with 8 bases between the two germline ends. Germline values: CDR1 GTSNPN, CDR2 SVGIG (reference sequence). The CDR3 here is CAWSVLRDTEAFF. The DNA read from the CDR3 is TGTGCCTGGAGTGTACTGAGGGACACTGAA.

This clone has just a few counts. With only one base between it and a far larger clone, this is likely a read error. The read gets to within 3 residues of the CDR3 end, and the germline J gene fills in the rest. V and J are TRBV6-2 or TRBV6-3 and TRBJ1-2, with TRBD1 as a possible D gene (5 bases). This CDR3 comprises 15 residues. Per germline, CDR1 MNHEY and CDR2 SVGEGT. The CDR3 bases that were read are TGTGCCAGCAGCGGGTGGGAGGGTAAGGGGCATGAG. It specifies CASSGWEGKGHE. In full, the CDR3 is CASSGWEGKGHEYTF.

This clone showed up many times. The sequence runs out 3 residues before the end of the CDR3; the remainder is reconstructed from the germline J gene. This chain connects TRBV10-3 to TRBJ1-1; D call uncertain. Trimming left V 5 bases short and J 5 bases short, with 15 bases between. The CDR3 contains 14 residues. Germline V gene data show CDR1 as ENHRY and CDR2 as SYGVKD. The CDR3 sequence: CAISRGLTGTEAFF. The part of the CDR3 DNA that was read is TGTGCCATCAGTCGAGGGTTGACGGGGACTGAA.

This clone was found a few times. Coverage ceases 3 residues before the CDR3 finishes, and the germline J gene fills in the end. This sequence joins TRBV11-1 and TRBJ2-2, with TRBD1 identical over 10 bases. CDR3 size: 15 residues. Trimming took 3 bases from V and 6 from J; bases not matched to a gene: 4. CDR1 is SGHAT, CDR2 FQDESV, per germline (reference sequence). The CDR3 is CASSFSDRGPGELFF. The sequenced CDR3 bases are TGTGCCAGCAGCTTCAGTGACAGGGGGCCCGGGGAG.

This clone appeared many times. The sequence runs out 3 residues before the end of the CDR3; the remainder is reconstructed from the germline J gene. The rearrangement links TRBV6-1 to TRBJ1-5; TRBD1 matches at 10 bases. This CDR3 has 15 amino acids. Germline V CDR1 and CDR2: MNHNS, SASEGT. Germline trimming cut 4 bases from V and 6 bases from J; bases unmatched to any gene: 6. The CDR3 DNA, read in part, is TGTGCCAGCAGTGCCACCGGGACAGGGGCTCAGCCC. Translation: CASSATGTGAQP. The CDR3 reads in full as CASSATGTGAQPQHF.

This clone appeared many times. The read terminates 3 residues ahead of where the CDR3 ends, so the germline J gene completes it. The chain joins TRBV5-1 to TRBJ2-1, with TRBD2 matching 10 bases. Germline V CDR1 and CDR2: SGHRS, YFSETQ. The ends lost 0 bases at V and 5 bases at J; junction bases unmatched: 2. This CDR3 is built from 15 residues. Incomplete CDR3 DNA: TGCGCCAGCAGCTTGGGGACTAGCGGCAACAATGAG. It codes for CASSLGTSGNNE. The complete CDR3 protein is CASSLGTSGNNEQFF. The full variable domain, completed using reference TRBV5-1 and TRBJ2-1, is KAGVTQTPRYLIKTRGQQVTLSCSPISGHRSVSWYQQTPGQGLQFLFEYFSETQRNKGNFPGRFSGRQFSNSRSEMNVSTLELGDSALYLCASSLGTSGNNEQFFGPGTRLTVL.